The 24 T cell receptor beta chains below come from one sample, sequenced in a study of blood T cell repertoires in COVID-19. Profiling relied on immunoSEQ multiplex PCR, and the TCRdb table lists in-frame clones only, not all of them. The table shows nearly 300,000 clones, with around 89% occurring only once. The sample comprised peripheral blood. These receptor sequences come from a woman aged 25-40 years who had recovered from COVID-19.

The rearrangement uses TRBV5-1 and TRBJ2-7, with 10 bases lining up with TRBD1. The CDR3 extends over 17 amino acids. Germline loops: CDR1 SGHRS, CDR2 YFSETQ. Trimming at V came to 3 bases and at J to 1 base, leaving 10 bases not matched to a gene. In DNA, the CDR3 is TGCGCCAGCAGCTCTGGAGGGACAGGGGCCCTGTCCTACGAGCAGTACTTC. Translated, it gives CASSSGGTGALSYEQYF.

The CDR3 sequence: CATSGPSGDNEQFF. The CDR3 DNA reads as TGTGCCACCAGTGGTCCTAGCGGGGACAATGAGCAGTTCTTC. V gene TRBV24-1 combines with J gene TRBJ2-1; 9 nucleotides align to TRBD2. This CDR3 comprises 14 residues. Germline V gives CDR1 KGHDR, CDR2 SFDVKD. V trimming: 5 bases; J trimming: 5 bases; junction bases outside the gene matches: 3.

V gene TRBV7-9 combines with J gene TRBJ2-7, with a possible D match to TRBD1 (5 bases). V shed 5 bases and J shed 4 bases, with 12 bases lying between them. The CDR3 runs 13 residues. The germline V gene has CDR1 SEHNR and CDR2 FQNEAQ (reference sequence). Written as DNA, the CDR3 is TGTGCCAGCAGCACGGACACGAAATACGAGCAGTACTTC. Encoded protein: CASSTDTKYEQYF.

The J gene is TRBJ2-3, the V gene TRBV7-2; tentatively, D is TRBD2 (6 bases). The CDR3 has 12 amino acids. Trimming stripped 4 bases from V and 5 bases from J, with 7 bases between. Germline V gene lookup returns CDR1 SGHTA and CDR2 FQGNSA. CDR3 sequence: CASSWRGDTQYF. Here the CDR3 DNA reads TGTGCCAGCAGCTGGCGGGGAGATACGCAGTATTTT. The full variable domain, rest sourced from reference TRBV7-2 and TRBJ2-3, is GAGVSQSPSNKVTEKGKDVELRCDPISGHTALYWYRQSLGQGLEFLIYFQGNSAPDKSGLPSDRFSAERTGGSVSTLTIQRTQQEDSAVYLCASSWRGDTQYFGPGTRLTVL.

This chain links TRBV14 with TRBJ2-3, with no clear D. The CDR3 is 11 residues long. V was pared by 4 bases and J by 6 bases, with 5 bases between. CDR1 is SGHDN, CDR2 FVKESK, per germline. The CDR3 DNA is TGTGCCAGCAGCCCAGGCGATACGCAGTATTTT. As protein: CASSPGDTQYF.

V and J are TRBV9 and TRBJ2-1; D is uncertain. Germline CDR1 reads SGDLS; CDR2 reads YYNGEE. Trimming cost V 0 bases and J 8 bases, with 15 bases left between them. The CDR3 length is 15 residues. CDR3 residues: CASSVGAPLEHEQFF. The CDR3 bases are TGTGCCAGCAGCGTAGGAGCCCCTCTCGAACATGAGCAGTTCTTC.

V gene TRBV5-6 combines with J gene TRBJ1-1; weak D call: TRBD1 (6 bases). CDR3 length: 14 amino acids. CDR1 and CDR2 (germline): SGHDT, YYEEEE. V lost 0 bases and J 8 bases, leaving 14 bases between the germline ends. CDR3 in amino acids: CASSLARGAYEAFF. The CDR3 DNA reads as TGTGCCAGCAGCTTGGCCAGGGGCGCCTACGAAGCTTTCTTT. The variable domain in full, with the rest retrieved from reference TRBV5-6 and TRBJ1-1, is DAGVTQSPTHLIKTRGQQVTLRCSPKSGHDTVSWYQQALGQGPQFIFQYYEEEERQRGNFPDRFSGHQFPNYSSELNVNALLLGDSALYLCASSLARGAYEAFFGQGTRLTVV.

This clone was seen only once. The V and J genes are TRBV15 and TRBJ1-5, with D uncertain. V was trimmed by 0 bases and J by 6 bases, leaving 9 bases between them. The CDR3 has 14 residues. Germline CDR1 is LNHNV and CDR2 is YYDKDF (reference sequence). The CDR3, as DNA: TGTGCCACCAGCAGAGAAGTGAGGGTTCAGCCCCAGCATTTT. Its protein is CATSREVRVQPQHF.

The CDR3: CASSQLGETQYF. The DNA for the CDR3 is TGTGCCAGCAGTCAACTCGGAGAGACCCAGTACTTC. The V and J genes are TRBV6-2 or TRBV6-3 and TRBJ2-5; D is undetermined. This CDR3 is 12 amino acids long. The ends were cut back, 5 bases at V and 4 bases at J, with 8 bases in the middle. Germline CDR1 is MNHEY and CDR2 is SVGEGT.

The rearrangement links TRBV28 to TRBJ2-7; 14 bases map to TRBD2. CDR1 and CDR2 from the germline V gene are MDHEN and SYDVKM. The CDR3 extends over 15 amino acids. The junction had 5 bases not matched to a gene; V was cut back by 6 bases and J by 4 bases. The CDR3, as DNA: TGTGCCAGCAGCCGATGGACTAGCGGGGGGTACGAGCAGTACTTC. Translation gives CASSRWTSGGYEQYF.

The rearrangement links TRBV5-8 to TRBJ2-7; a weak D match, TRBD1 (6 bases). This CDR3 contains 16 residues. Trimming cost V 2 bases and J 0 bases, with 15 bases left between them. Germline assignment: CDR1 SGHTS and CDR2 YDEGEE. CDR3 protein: CASSLIQGSGSYEQYF. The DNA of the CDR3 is TGTGCCAGCAGCTTAATACAGGGTTCTGGCTCCTACGAGCAGTACTTC.

CDR3 coding DNA: TGTGCCAGCAGCTTAGTGCGAAACAATGAGCAGTTCTTC. Encoded protein: CASSLVRNNEQFF. The chain links TRBV7-7 to TRBJ2-1; D is undetermined. There are 13 residues in the CDR3. The V gene lost 1 base and the J gene lost 5 bases, with 6 bases spanning the gap. Germline assignment: CDR1 SSHAT and CDR2 FNYEAQ (reference sequence).

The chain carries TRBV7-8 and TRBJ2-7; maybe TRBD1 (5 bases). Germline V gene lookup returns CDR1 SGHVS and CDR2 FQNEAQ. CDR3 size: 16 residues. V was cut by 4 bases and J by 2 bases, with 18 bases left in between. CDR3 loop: CASSSTYEQEPYEQYF. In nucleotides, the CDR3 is TGTGCCAGCAGCTCCACCTATGAACAGGAGCCCTACGAGCAGTACTTC.

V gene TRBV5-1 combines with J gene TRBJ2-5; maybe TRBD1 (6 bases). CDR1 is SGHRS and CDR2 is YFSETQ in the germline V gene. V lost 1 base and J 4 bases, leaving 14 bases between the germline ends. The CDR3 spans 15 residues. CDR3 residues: CASSLQGGRSETQYF. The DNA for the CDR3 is TGCGCCAGCAGCTTGCAAGGGGGAAGATCAGAGACCCAGTACTTC.

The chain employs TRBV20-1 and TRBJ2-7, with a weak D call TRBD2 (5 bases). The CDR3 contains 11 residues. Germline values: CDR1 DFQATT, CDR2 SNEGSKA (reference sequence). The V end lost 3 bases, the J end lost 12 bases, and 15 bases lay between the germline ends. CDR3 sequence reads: CSARGPSRWYF. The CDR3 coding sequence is TGCAGTGCTAGGGGTCCTAGCAGATGGTACTTC.

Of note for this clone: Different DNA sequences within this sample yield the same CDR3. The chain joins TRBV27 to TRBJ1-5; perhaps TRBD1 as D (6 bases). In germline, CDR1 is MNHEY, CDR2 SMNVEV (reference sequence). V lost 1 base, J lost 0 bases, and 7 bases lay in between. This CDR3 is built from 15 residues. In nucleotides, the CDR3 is TGTGCCAGCAGTTTATTCAGGGGTAGCAATCAGCCCCAGCATTTT. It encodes CASSLFRGSNQPQHF.

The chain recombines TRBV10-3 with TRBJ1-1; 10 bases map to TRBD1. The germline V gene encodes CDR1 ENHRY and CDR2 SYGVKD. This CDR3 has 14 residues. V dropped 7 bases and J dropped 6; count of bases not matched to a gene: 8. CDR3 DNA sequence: TGTGCCATCAAAGAGACAGGGGGCTATCCTGAAGCTTTCTTT. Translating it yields CAIKETGGYPEAFF.

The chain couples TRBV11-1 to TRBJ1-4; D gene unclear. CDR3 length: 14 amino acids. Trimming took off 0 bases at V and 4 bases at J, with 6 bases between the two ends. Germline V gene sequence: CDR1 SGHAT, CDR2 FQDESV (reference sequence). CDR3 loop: CASSLAAVNEKLFF. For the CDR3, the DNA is TGTGCCAGCAGCTTAGCGGCAGTTAATGAAAAACTGTTTTTT.

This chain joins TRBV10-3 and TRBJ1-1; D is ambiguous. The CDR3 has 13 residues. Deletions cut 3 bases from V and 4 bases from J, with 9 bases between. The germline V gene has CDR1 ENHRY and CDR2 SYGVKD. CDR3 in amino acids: CAISDSRRTEAFF. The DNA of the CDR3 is TGTGCCATCAGTGACTCCAGGCGCACTGAAGCTTTCTTT.

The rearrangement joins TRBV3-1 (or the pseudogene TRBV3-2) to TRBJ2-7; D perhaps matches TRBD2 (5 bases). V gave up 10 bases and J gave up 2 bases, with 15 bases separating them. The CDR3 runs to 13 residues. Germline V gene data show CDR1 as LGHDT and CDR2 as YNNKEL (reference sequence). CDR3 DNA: TGTGCCACCCAGGACTTAATTACCTACGAGCAGTACTTC. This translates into CATQDLITYEQYF.

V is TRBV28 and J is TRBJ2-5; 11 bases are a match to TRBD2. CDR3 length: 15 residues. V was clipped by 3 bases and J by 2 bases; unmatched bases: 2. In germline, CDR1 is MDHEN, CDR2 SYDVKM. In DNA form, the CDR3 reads TGTGCCAGCAGTTTTCTAGCGGGGGGACAAGAGACCCAGTACTTC. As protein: CASSFLAGGQETQYF.

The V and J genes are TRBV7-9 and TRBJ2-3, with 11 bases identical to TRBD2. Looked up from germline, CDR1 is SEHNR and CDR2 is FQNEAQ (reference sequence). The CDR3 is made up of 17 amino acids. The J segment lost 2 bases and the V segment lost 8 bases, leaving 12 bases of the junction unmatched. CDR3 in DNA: TGTGCCAGCCAGACGACTAAGACTAGCGGGGTCACAGATACGCAGTATTTT. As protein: CASQTTKTSGVTDTQYF. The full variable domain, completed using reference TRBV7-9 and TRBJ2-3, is DTGVSQNPRHKITKRGQNVTFRCDPISEHNRLYWYRQTLGQGPEFLTYFQNEAQLEKSRLLSDRFSAERPKGSFSTLEIQRTEQGDSAMYLCASQTTKTSGVTDTQYFGPGTRLTVL.

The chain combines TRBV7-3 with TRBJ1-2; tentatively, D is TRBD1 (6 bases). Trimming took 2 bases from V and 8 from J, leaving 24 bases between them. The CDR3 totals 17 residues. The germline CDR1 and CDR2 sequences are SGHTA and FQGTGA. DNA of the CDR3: TGTGCCAGCAGCTTACTTCCCATCGGGGGGCGCTCTGGGGGCTACACCTTC. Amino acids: CASSLLPIGGRSGGYTF.

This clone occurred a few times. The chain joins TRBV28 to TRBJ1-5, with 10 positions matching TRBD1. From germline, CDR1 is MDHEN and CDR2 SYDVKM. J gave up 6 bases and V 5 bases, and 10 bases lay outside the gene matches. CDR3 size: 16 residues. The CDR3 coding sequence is TGTGCCAGCAGTCCCGTTGGGCGGACAGGGGGTCAGCCCCAGCATTTT. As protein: CASSPVGRTGGQPQHF.